The 14 T cell receptor beta chains below were found in one sample sequenced in a study of response to subunit inactivated influenza vaccine (dated by TCRdb to the late 2010s). The library was obtained by RT-PCR. Sequenced using an Illumina HiSeq 2500. TCRdb reprocessed the public reads (quality trimming at Q25 with fastp, clone calling with MiXCR) and kept in-frame beta chains. Merged by CDR3 protein, the rows form single entries marked with the most common genes and DNA. Here the sample has around 530,000 distinct CDR3 sequences; about 12% occur a single time. About 9.4% of the sample lies in the top ten. The starting material was PBMCs from blood, obtained on the day of vaccination. Every receptor here comes from a man aged 45-65 years who received an inactivated influenza vaccine. Donor details come from another sample of the same person, matched by shared clones.

The CDR3 reads CASSINMVTEAFF. CDR3 bases: TGTGCCAGTAGTATCAACATGGTGACTGAAGCTTTCTTT. The chain recombines TRBV19 with TRBJ1-1; D gene ambiguous. CDR1 and CDR2 (germline): LNHDA, SQIVND (reference sequence). The ends were cut back, 3 bases at V and 5 bases at J, with 10 bases in the middle. There are 13 residues in the CDR3.

There are a few counts of this clonotype. CDR3 nucleotides: TGTGCCAGCAGCCGCCAGGAACCGGGACAGGGACCCTACGAGCAGTACTTC. It codes for CASSRQEPGQGPYEQYF. This rearrangement joins TRBV6-1 to TRBJ2-7; 9 bases line up with TRBD1. J was trimmed by 2 bases and V by 6 bases; bases with no gene match: 14. Germline CDR1 reads MNHNS; CDR2 reads SASEGT. The CDR3 covers 17 residues.

In this sample, this clonotype turned up a few times. This chain uses TRBV7-3 with TRBJ2-2, with 8 bases identical to TRBD2. The ends lost 5 bases at V and 3 bases at J; junction bases unmatched: 5. CDR1 and CDR2 (germline): SGHTA, FQGTGA. The CDR3 contains 15 residues. CDR3: CASSRGLAYTGELFF. CDR3 bases: TGTGCCAGCAGCCGAGGACTAGCCTACACCGGGGAGCTGTTTTTT.

Only a few counts were recorded for this clonotype. This chain links TRBV12-3 or TRBV12-4 with TRBJ2-7; D not resolved. CDR3 length equals 12 residues. Trimming took off 3 bases at V and 3 bases at J, with 6 bases between the two ends. CDR3 in amino acids: CASSFNRYEQYF. The CDR3, as DNA: TGTGCCAGCAGTTTTAACCGCTACGAGCAGTACTTC.

The sample holds a few counts of this clonotype. The chain couples TRBV5-1 to TRBJ2-1; 7 nucleotides align to TRBD2. Germline CDR1 reads SGHRS; CDR2 reads YFSETQ. The V and J ends lost 4 bases and 6 bases, in that order; junction bases with no gene match: 13. CDR3 length: 16 amino acids. The CDR3 DNA is TGCGCCAGCAGCCGAACTAGCGCCCGGGGATCCAATGAGCAGTTCTTC. This sequence encodes CASSRTSARGSNEQFF.

This chain connects TRBV11-2 to TRBJ1-5; a weak D match, TRBD1 (5 bases). The V gene lost 2 bases and the J gene lost 3 bases, with 11 bases spanning the gap. CDR1 and CDR2 (germline): SGHAT, FQNNGV. The CDR3 covers 15 residues. CDR3 region: CASSLFQGLNQPQHF. The CDR3 DNA reads as TGTGCCAGCAGCTTATTTCAGGGACTCAATCAGCCCCAGCATTTT. The entire variable domain, with the rest obtained from reference TRBV11-2 and TRBJ1-5, is as follows: EAGVAQSPRYKIIEKRQSVAFWCNPISGHATLYWYQQILGQGPKLLIQFQNNGVVDDSQLPKDRFSAERLKGVDSTLKIQPAKLEDSAVYLCASSLFQGLNQPQHFGDGTRLSIL.

This chain uses TRBV5-1 with TRBJ1-1; no definite D call. The CDR3 runs to 13 residues. V lost 1 base and J lost 5, with 9 bases in between. CDR1 and CDR2 (germline): SGHRS, YFSETQ. The CDR3 sequence is CASSLTRLTEAFF. CDR3 in DNA: TGCGCCAGCAGCTTGACAAGGTTAACTGAAGCTTTCTTT.

This clonotype was observed a handful of times. The chain employs TRBV20-1 and TRBJ2-2; the match to TRBD2 covers 10 bases. V shed 2 bases, J shed 6 bases, and the junction held 6 bases outside the gene matches. The CDR3 sequence is 15 residues long. Germline values: CDR1 DFQATT, CDR2 SNEGSKA (reference sequence). This chain's CDR3 is CSARRRSGGAGELFF. The CDR3 DNA reads as TGCAGTGCTAGAAGACGAAGCGGGGGGGCCGGGGAGCTGTTTTTT.

The CDR3 protein is CASSPAMAQETQYF. DNA for the CDR3: TGTGCCAGCTCACCAGCGATGGCTCAAGAGACCCAGTACTTC. J is TRBJ2-5 and V is TRBV18, with D uncertain. This CDR3 spans 14 amino acids. The germline V and J ends were trimmed by 2 bases and 2 bases, with 9 bases remaining between them. Germline CDR1 and CDR2: KGHSH and LQKENI.

This chain joins TRBV7-2 and TRBJ1-6; the D gene is possibly TRBD1 (5 bases). The germline V gene has CDR1 SGHTA and CDR2 FQGNSA. The CDR3 runs 15 residues. Trimming left V 1 base short and J 6 bases short, with 10 bases between. The CDR3 DNA reads as TGTGCCAGCAGCTTAGATTGGGGGAGTAATTCACCCCTCCACTTT. This gives the protein CASSLDWGSNSPLHF.

There are a few counts of this clonotype. The gene calls are TRBV20-1 and TRBJ1-4, with TRBD1 as a possible D gene (5 bases). Germline assignment: CDR1 DFQATT and CDR2 SNEGSKA (reference sequence). This CDR3 region has 16 residues. V lost 1 base to trimming and J lost 5 bases, with 17 bases between them. The CDR3: CSARVGGSGRNEKLFF. The CDR3 DNA follows: TGCAGTGCTAGAGTGGGAGGTTCGGGGCGGAATGAAAAACTGTTTTTT.

The chain combines TRBV7-9 with TRBJ2-3, with 10 bases aligning to TRBD2. This CDR3 contains 16 residues. Germline CDR1 and CDR2: SEHNR and FQNEAQ (reference sequence). The V gene end was trimmed by 7 bases and the J gene end by 5 bases; junction bases not matched to a gene: 12. Here the CDR3 DNA reads TGTGCCAGCAACACGGGGAGCGGGAGGGCCCAAGATACGCAGTATTTT. Translation gives CASNTGSGRAQDTQYF.

The gene calls are TRBV6-2 or TRBV6-3 and TRBJ2-7; D unclear. Looked up from germline, CDR1 is MNHEY and CDR2 is SVGEGT. The length of the CDR3 is 13 residues. Trimming left V 4 bases short and J 4 bases short, with 11 bases between. This chain's CDR3 is CASSSPVPYEQYF. CDR3 DNA: TGTGCCAGCAGTTCCCCCGTCCCTTACGAGCAGTACTTC.

This clonotype has more than one count but fewer than ten. The CDR3 spells CASSGTGVHEQYF. CDR3 sequence (DNA): TGTGCCAGCAGTGGGACAGGGGTCCACGAGCAGTACTTC. The V gene is TRBV6-2 or TRBV6-3, the J gene TRBJ2-7, with 10 bases matching TRBD1. The CDR3 totals 13 residues. Germline V CDR1 and CDR2: MNHEY, SVGEGT. Trimming removed 5 bases from V and 5 bases from J; junction bases left unmatched: 3.